This passage covers 8 T cell receptor beta chains from one sample sequenced in a study of T cells after yellow fever vaccination (dated by TCRdb to the late 2010s). Libraries came from 5' RACE. TCRdb lists the instrument as Illumina HiSeq 2500. TCRdb ran its own pipeline on the public reads, namely fastp trimming at Q25 and MiXCR clone calling, and kept in-frame beta chains. When rows share a CDR3 protein, they turn into one entry using the most common DNA and genes. The sample table contains about 300,000 distinct CDR3 sequences; only one count was recorded for around 7.3% of them. Around 17% of the sample is taken by the ten largest. Explained via the paper, the treatment or condition label denotes: live attenuated yellow fever vaccine strain. The sample was PBMCs, taken about 41 days after the first yellow fever vaccination. The source is a man between 18 and 35 years old who received the YFV17D yellow fever vaccine.

This clonotype was picked up a small number of times. The CDR3 protein is CASIGSPRETQYF. The CDR3, as DNA: TGTGCCAGCATTGGGTCGCCAAGGGAGACCCAGTACTTC. The J gene is TRBJ2-5, the V gene TRBV2; D call uncertain. V dropped 7 bases and J dropped 5 bases, with 14 bases sitting between them. The CDR3 is 13 amino acids. Germline loops: CDR1 SNHLY, CDR2 FYNNEI.

The chain uses TRBV24-1 and TRBJ2-5; weak D call: TRBD2 (6 bases). The germline V and J ends were trimmed by 4 bases and 3 bases, with 23 bases remaining between them. This CDR3 region has 18 residues. Germline CDR1 and CDR2: KGHDR and SFDVKD. The CDR3 DNA reads TGTGCCACCAGTGAATCGAGGGGAGGTCGGGTGCCGGAAGAGACCCAGTACTTC. Amino acids: CATSESRGGRVPEETQYF.

J is TRBJ1-5 and V is TRBV19; 7 nucleotides line up with TRBD1. V lost 4 bases to trimming and J lost 2 bases; unmatched junction nucleotides: 8. The CDR3 covers 16 residues. CDR1 LNHDA and CDR2 SQIVND come from the germline V gene (reference sequence). CDR3 in amino acids: CASSRNRGTGNQPQHF. CDR3 DNA sequence: TGTGCCAGTAGTAGAAACAGGGGAACGGGCAATCAGCCCCAGCATTTT.

This clonotype was observed a few times. The rearrangement uses TRBV5-1 and TRBJ2-7; a weak D match, TRBD2 (5 bases). V was shortened by 1 base and J by 7 bases, with 15 bases between the two germline ends. This CDR3 is built from 14 residues. Germline V gene sequence: CDR1 SGHRS, CDR2 YFSETQ. The CDR3 here is CASSLLGPGNEQYF. For the CDR3, the DNA is TGCGCCAGCAGCTTGCTTGGGCCCGGGAATGAGCAGTACTTC.

The J gene is TRBJ2-3, the V gene TRBV4-2, with D possibly matching TRBD1 (6 bases). From germline, CDR1 is LGHNA and CDR2 YNFKEQ. The CDR3 is 16 amino acids. The germline V and J ends were trimmed by 0 bases and 0 bases, with 10 bases remaining between them. The CDR3 loop reads CASSQDGQPSTDTQYF. CDR3 coding DNA: TGTGCCAGCAGCCAAGATGGACAGCCTAGCACAGATACGCAGTATTTT.

This clonotype was observed a handful of times. The chain uses TRBV28 and TRBJ1-3; D perhaps matches TRBD1 (5 bases). The CDR3 spans 14 residues. Germline V CDR1 and CDR2: MDHEN, SYDVKM. V lost 2 bases and J lost 4, with 9 bases in between. The CDR3: CASSLVGLGNTIYF. The CDR3 bases are TGTGCCAGCAGTTTAGTGGGGCTCGGAAACACCATATATTTT.

This clonotype was recorded at least ten times. The chain joins TRBV25-1 to TRBJ1-1; the match to TRBD1 covers 7 bases. CDR1 and CDR2 (germline): MGHDK, SYGVNS. This CDR3 spans 12 amino acids. Trimming removed 4 bases from V and 7 bases from J; junction bases left unmatched: 3. In DNA, the CDR3 is TGTGCCAGCAGTGTAGGGGGCGGTGAAGCTTTCTTT. Its translation is CASSVGGGEAFF.

This chain connects TRBV5-6 to TRBJ2-5, with D maybe TRBD2 (6 bases). V dropped 4 bases and J dropped 5 bases, with 15 bases sitting between them. The CDR3 sequence is 14 residues long. The germline V gene encodes CDR1 SGHDT and CDR2 YYEEEE. For the CDR3, the DNA is TGTGCCAGCAGCCCTTTTGGAGGAGGGGAGACCCAGTACTTC. Translation: CASSPFGGGETQYF.